This T cell receptor beta chain was recorded in a study of blood T cell repertoires in COVID-19. Across the whole study: PBMCs, B-cell-depleted T cells, or T cells were the source of the cDNA or gDNA that made up the material.

Recruits, aged about 18 to 90 years, lived in about two dozen US areas. From germline, CDR1 is SEHNR and CDR2 FQNEAQ (reference sequence). The CDR3 runs to 17 residues. The J segment lost 6 bases and the V segment lost 6 bases, leaving 18 bases of the junction unmatched. Per the original methods: Estimates of nucleated cell counts were drawn from the amplification of reference gene primers. Assay: immunoSEQ multiplex PCR; the TCRdb copy retains only in-frame clones and omits some. V, J and clone size were drawn from that table, and D and trimming were deduced from the DNA. The table lists roughly 520,000 clones, over 75% of them singletons.

This clonotype was sampled from a woman in her 40s who had recovered from COVID-19. The chain combines TRBV7-9 with TRBJ2-3; 7 positions agree with TRBD2. The sequenced sample was PBMCs or T cells enriched from blood (not recorded which). The chain's CDR3 is CASSSLLPAGVTDTQYF. In nucleotides, the CDR3 is TGTGCCAGCAGTTCCCTCCTCCCGGCGGGAGTTACGGATACGCAGTATTTT.